The 9 T cell receptor beta chains below come from one sample, sequenced in a study of blood T cell repertoires in COVID-19. Some clones are missing from TCRdb's copy, which holds only in-frame ones; the method was immunoSEQ multiplex PCR. The sample records under 200,000 clones, roughly 90% being singletons. The sample taken for sequencing was peripheral blood. These receptors were obtained from a man in his fifties or sixties with acute or convalescent COVID-19.

V usage is TRBV5-6 and J usage is TRBJ1-5; 9 bases map to TRBD1. CDR3 length: 18 residues. The germline CDR1 and CDR2 sequences are SGHDT and YYEEEE. Trimming took 0 bases from V and 2 from J; bases not matched to a gene: 9. This CDR3 reads CASSLGGQGNYRNQPQHF. The CDR3 bases are TGTGCCAGCAGCTTGGGCGGACAGGGGAACTATCGCAATCAGCCCCAGCATTTT.

The chain employs TRBV7-2 and TRBJ1-3; 7 positions match TRBD1. Germline-derived CDR1 and CDR2 are SGHTA and FQGNSA. The J segment lost 2 bases and the V segment lost 2 bases, leaving 9 bases of the junction unmatched. The CDR3 is 17 residues long. The DNA for the CDR3 is TGTGCCAGCAGCTTATCTTACGGACAGGTGGCTGGAAACACCATATATTTT. This translates into CASSLSYGQVAGNTIYF.

V is TRBV15 and J is TRBJ2-3; 11 positions match TRBD2. J was trimmed by 0 bases and V by 1 base; bases with no gene match: 15. This CDR3 is 21 amino acids long. CDR1 and CDR2 from the germline V gene are LNHNV and YYDKDF (reference sequence). This chain's CDR3 is CATSRGTSGHPLTKSTDTQYF. Here the CDR3 DNA reads TGTGCCACCAGCAGAGGGACTAGCGGGCACCCCCTCACTAAAAGCACAGATACGCAGTATTTT.

The count of this clone is one. The chain recombines TRBV7-9 with TRBJ1-6; 9 bases are shared with TRBD1. The CDR3 is 16 amino acids. Unmatched junction bases numbered 8, after V lost 4 bases and J lost 7 bases. Germline CDR1 is SEHNR and CDR2 is FQNEAQ (reference sequence). The CDR3 sequence is CASSSRPGQGNSPLHF. DNA of the CDR3: TGTGCCAGCAGCTCCAGGCCGGGACAGGGCAATTCACCCCTCCACTTT.

Only a few counts were recorded for this clone. The rearrangement uses TRBV2 and TRBJ2-7; perhaps TRBD2 as D (6 bases). The germline V gene has CDR1 SNHLY and CDR2 FYNNEI. V gave up 7 bases and J gave up 1 base, with 14 bases separating them. The length of the CDR3 is 14 residues. The CDR3 spells CASTAGSRSYEQYF. DNA of the CDR3: TGTGCCAGCACCGCGGGAAGTAGATCCTACGAGCAGTACTTC.

The chain couples TRBV27 to TRBJ1-5; D is unresolved. Germline loops: CDR1 MNHEY, CDR2 SMNVEV (reference sequence). V was cut by 0 bases and J by 3 bases, with 15 bases left in between. The CDR3 is 17 residues long. The CDR3 bases are TGTGCCAGCAGTTTATCGGGAGCGGGTCGGCACAATCAGCCCCAGCATTTT. Translating it yields CASSLSGAGRHNQPQHF.

V is TRBV30 and J is TRBJ1-2; 7 bases align to TRBD1. CDR3 length: 12 amino acids. Trimming removed 3 bases from V and 8 bases from J; junction bases left unmatched: 6. CDR1 is GTSNPN, CDR2 SVGIG, per germline (reference sequence). CDR3 sequence: CAWSLTGRGYTF. The CDR3, as DNA: TGTGCCTGGAGCCTGACAGGGCGCGGCTACACCTTC.

The V and J genes are TRBV3-1 (or the pseudogene TRBV3-2) and TRBJ2-1; D gene ambiguous. The CDR3 runs to 17 residues. The germline V gene encodes CDR1 LGHDT and CDR2 YNNKEL (reference sequence). Deletions cut 0 bases from V and 8 bases from J, with 20 bases between. The CDR3 region has the DNA TGTGCCAGCAGCCAAGATCCCGACACCCGCCCCGGCGATGAGCAGTTCTTC. Translated: CASSQDPDTRPGDEQFF.

This clone was observed once. The chain combines TRBV20-1 with TRBJ2-1, with D possibly matching TRBD1 (5 bases). V was cut by 3 bases and J by 4 bases, with 13 bases left in between. The germline CDR1 and CDR2 sequences are DFQATT and SNEGSKA (reference sequence). CDR3 length equals 14 residues. As DNA, the CDR3 is TGCAGTGCTAGTCAGGGTGTATCGTACAATGAGCAGTTCTTC. It yields the protein CSASQGVSYNEQFF.